This is a list of T cell receptor beta chains from one sample in a study of shared T cell receptors in the human thymus. The method was immunoSEQ multiplex PCR; TCRdb's version includes in-frame clones alone and lacks a portion of them. The repertoire has approximately 730,000 clones, approximately 85% of them found once; the top ten carry more than 0.01%. These same records also appear under a second study, on human thymus T cells.

The sequenced material came from thymocytes. Receptor source: a girl less than two years old with a congenital heart defect. Both conserved end residues are part of each CDR3. The order of the fields is J gene, V gene, D gene, clone size, CDR3 protein, CDR3 DNA. A D gene is named only where the DNA matches it firmly. Rows may omit the clone size; those that give it use once, few, many or a size class.

TRBJ1-1 TRBV6-1 NA NA CASRRTGNTEAFF TGTGCCAGCAGGCGCACAGGGAACACTGAAGCTTTCTTT
TRBJ2-3 TRBV18 TRBD1 NA CASSPPPTGAGDTQYF TGTGCCAGCTCACCACCTCCGACAGGGGCGGGAGATACGCAGTATTTT
TRBJ1-1 TRBV19 TRBD1 NA CASRSRDRVWDTEAFF TGTGCCAGTAGGTCCCGGGACAGGGTTTGGGACACTGAAGCTTTCTTT
TRBJ2-7 TRBV5-1 TRBD1 NA CASSRGDRGTEEQYF TGCGCCAGCAGCCGGGGGGACAGGGGGACGGAGGAGCAGTACTTC
TRBJ2-7 TRBV21-1 NA NA CASRYGTGAGEQYF TGTGCCAGCAGGTACGGGACAGGGGCGGGGGAGCAGTACTTC
TRBJ1-3 TRBV5-1 NA NA CASSRQGHSGNTIYF TGCGCCAGCAGTCGTCAGGGTCACTCTGGAAACACCATATATTTT
TRBJ2-3 TRBV6-1 TRBD2 NA CASSDYIIQRGSNTDTQYF TGTGCCAGCAGTGATTACATTATCCAGCGGGGGTCTAACACAGATACGCAGTATTTT
TRBJ1-3 TRBV5-1 TRBD1 NA CASADNTDRDSGNTIYF TGCGCCAGCGCCGATAACACTGACAGGGACTCTGGAAACACCATATATTTT
TRBJ2-1 TRBV7-2 TRBD2 few CASSLAPPSGAGVCEQFF TGTGCCAGCAGCTTAGCGCCGCCTAGCGGGGCGGGGGTTTGTGAGCAGTTCTTC
TRBJ1-3 TRBV4-1 NA NA CASSQLTRETLKFAGNTIYF TGCGCCAGCAGCCAATTAACCCGGGAGACACTGAAATTTGCTGGAAACACCATATATTTT
TRBJ1-1 TRBV6-5 NA NA CASRGGGRFEIEAFF TGTGCCAGCAGGGGCGGGGGACGGTTTGAAATTGAAGCTTTCTTT
TRBJ1-1 TRBV30 NA NA CASSPRVSDAEAFF TGTGCCTCTAGCCCTCGTGTGTCCGACGCTGAAGCTTTCTTT
TRBJ2-3 TRBV19 TRBD1 NA CASRNGTDLPDTQYF TGTGCCAGTAGAAACGGGACAGACCTACCAGATACGCAGTATTTT
TRBJ1-2 TRBV15 TRBD1 NA CATSRDEPARDRGLLGANYGYTF TGTGCCACCAGCAGAGACGAGCCGGCCAGGGACAGGGGGCTCCTGGGAGCTAACTATGGCTACACCTTC
TRBJ1-2 TRBV9 TRBD1 NA CASSVTSAAGQGDGYTF TGTGCCAGCAGCGTTACTTCCGCCGCCGGACAGGGGGATGGCTACACCTTC
TRBJ1-5 TRBV6-1 TRBD1 NA CASSERGQGAFNQPQHF TGTGCCAGCAGTGAAAGGGGACAGGGGGCCTTCAATCAGCCCCAGCATTTT
TRBJ2-6 TRBV5-4 NA NA CASSLASSGANVLTF TGTGCCAGCAGCTTGGCTAGCTCTGGGGCCAACGTCCTGACTTTC
TRBJ2-5 TRBV27 NA few CASSLSGEQGGWETQYF TGTGCCAGCAGTTTATCGGGTGAACAGGGTGGTTGGGAGACCCAGTACTTC
TRBJ1-2 TRBV12-5 NA NA CASGLVRDSSRANYGYTF TGTGCTAGTGGTTTGGTACGCGACAGTTCTAGGGCTAACTATGGCTACACCTTC
TRBJ1-4 TRBV9 TRBD1 NA CASSVKWDRVKNGEKLFF TGTGCCAGCAGCGTTAAATGGGACAGGGTGAAAAACGGGGAAAAACTGTTTTTT
TRBJ2-1 TRBV5-6 NA once CASRWDGLRYNEQFF TGTGCCAGCAGATGGGACGGACTAAGATACAATGAGCAGTTCTTC
TRBJ2-7 TRBV5-1 TRBD1 few CASSVHRGPPGPSTYEQYF TGCGCCAGCAGCGTACACAGGGGTCCCCCAGGCCCCTCTACCTACGAGCAGTACTTC
TRBJ1-3 TRBV7-9 NA NA CASSSTGNTIYF TGTGCCAGCAGCTCCACTGGAAACACCATATATTTT
TRBJ2-1 TRBV7-7 TRBD2 NA CASSPHPSGGGNEQFF TGTGCTAGCAGCCCGCACCCGAGCGGGGGGGGTAATGAGCAGTTCTTC
TRBJ1-1 TRBV29-1 TRBD1 NA CSVVGSGQTNTEAFF TGCAGCGTTGTGGGGTCGGGACAGACGAACACTGAAGCTTTCTTT
TRBJ2-5 TRBV5-5 NA few CASSSGQRETQYF TGTGCCAGCAGCTCAGGGCAGCGAGAGACCCAGTACTTC
TRBJ1-2 TRBV6-6 NA once CASSKSGGYYGYTF TGTGCCAGCAGCAAAAGTGGCGGGTACTATGGCTACACCTTC
TRBJ1-2 TRBV7-9 TRBD1 NA CASSPRPFGQANYGYTF TGTGCCAGCAGCCCCCGTCCCTTCGGACAGGCCAACTATGGCTACACCTTC
TRBJ2-1 TRBV11-2 TRBD2 NA CASSLISGGNNEQFF TGTGCCAGCAGCTTAATCAGCGGGGGTAACAATGAGCAGTTCTTC
TRBJ2-4 TRBV5-1 TRBD2 NA CASSWGLAGGGLAKNIQYF TGCGCCAGCAGCTGGGGCCTGGCGGGGGGTGGCCTAGCCAAAAACATTCAGTACTTC
TRBJ1-1 TRBV2 TRBD1 NA CASTVRGDRPLNTEAFF TGTGCCAGCACTGTTCGAGGGGACAGACCATTGAACACTGAAGCTTTCTTT
TRBJ2-1 TRBV5-8 NA NA CASSPTGNNEQFF TGTGCCAGCAGCCCTACAGGGAACAATGAGCAGTTCTTC
TRBJ2-1 TRBV6-1 TRBD2 NA CASSSTSGTHNEQFF TGTGCCAGCAGCTCCACTAGCGGGACCCACAATGAGCAGTTCTTC
TRBJ1-4 TRBV6-1 NA few CASKRTGVTEKLFF TGTGCCAGCAAAAGGACGGGGGTTACTGAAAAACTGTTTTTT
TRBJ2-7 TRBV5-4 TRBD1 once CASSPPFQTGGFYEQYF TGTGCCAGCAGCCCCCCTTTTCAGACAGGGGGCTTCTACGAGCAGTACTTC
TRBJ2-3 TRBV15 TRBD1 NA CATSRDYRDSSSDTQYF TGTGCCACCAGCAGAGACTACCGGGACAGTTCCTCCGATACGCAGTATTTT